This passage covers 26 T cell receptor beta chains from one sample sequenced in a study of Ad26.COV2.S vaccination and SARS-CoV-2 variants. This table comes from immunoSEQ multiplex PCR, and its TCRdb copy is limited to in-frame clones, with some not included. Among 350,000 to 500,000 clones listed, approximately 90% were seen once. Treatment specified: 19 received Ad26.COV2.S at low or high dose, single or two shots; 5 received placebo; per-sample allocation not given. Collection of samples fell on day 63 after the first vaccine or placebo injection. Here the sequenced sample was peripheral blood, taken in a trial of Ad26.COV2.S vaccine versus placebo. Receptor source: a person between 18 and 65 years old who received the Ad26.COV2.S COVID-19 vaccine or a placebo.

V gene TRBV7-2 combines with J gene TRBJ2-2; no clear D. The CDR3 is 14 residues long. CDR1 and CDR2 (germline): SGHTA, FQGNSA. With 5 bases removed from V and 2 bases from J, the gap between germline ends came to 9 bases. In DNA, the CDR3 is TGTGCCAGCAGCCCACCGGCCAACACCGGGGAGCTGTTTTTT. It yields the protein CASSPPANTGELFF. The full variable domain, rest sourced from reference TRBV7-2 and TRBJ2-2, is GAGVSQSPSNKVTEKGKDVELRCDPISGHTALYWYRQSLGQGLEFLIYFQGNSAPDKSGLPSDRFSAERTGGSVSTLTIQRTQQEDSAVYLCASSPPANTGELFFGEGSRLTVL.

The chain is built from TRBV27 and TRBJ2-7; D possibly uses TRBD1 or TRBD2 (6 bases each). The ends were cut back, 6 bases at V and 4 bases at J, with 16 bases in the middle. The germline CDR1 and CDR2 sequences are MNHEY and SMNVEV (reference sequence). This CDR3 contains 14 residues. CDR3 sequence reads: CASRHQGGRYEQYF. The CDR3 nucleotides read TGTGCCAGCAGACATCAAGGGGGGCGGTACGAGCAGTACTTC.

The chain is built from TRBV5-1 and TRBJ1-1; D might be TRBD1 (5 bases). This CDR3 has 16 amino acids. V gave up 3 bases and J gave up 0 bases, with 15 bases separating them. Germline V lookup: CDR1 SGHRS, CDR2 YFSETQ. This chain's CDR3 is CASSSTSGFMNTEAFF. The CDR3 DNA follows: TGCGCCAGCAGCTCGACCTCAGGGTTCATGAACACTGAAGCTTTCTTT.

This rearrangement joins TRBV10-3 to TRBJ1-1; 8 bases are a match to TRBD1. Trimming at V came to 5 bases and at J to 5 bases, leaving 10 bases not matched to a gene. This CDR3 spans 15 amino acids. The germline V gene encodes CDR1 ENHRY and CDR2 SYGVKD. The CDR3 DNA is TGTGCCATCAGTACCCCAGGGGGCGCTTGGACTGAAGCTTTCTTT. Translation gives CAISTPGGAWTEAFF.

V gene TRBV19 combines with J gene TRBJ1-1, with a possible D match to TRBD1 (5 bases). This CDR3 has 17 residues. Trimming cost V 3 bases and J 5 bases, with 22 bases left between them. Germline CDR1 is LNHDA and CDR2 is SQIVND (reference sequence). The CDR3 sequence: CASSIFGGAGYDTEAFF. Here the CDR3 DNA reads TGTGCCAGTAGTATTTTTGGAGGGGCAGGCTACGATACTGAAGCTTTCTTT.

The gene calls are TRBV27 and TRBJ1-1, with 7 bases matching TRBD1. The CDR3 is 15 amino acids. The trim removed 4 bases at V and 5 bases at J, leaving 10 bases unmatched. Germline V lookup: CDR1 MNHEY, CDR2 SMNVEV (reference sequence). The CDR3 DNA sequence: TGTGCCAGCAGTTCAATCCAGGGGGGGAATACTGAAGCTTTCTTT. Amino acids: CASSSIQGGNTEAFF.

The chain carries TRBV6-2 or TRBV6-3 and TRBJ2-3; weak D call: TRBD2 (5 bases). There are 14 residues in the CDR3. The germline CDR1 and CDR2 sequences are MNHEY and SVGEGT. V lost 5 bases to trimming and J lost 4 bases, with 13 bases between them. CDR3 bases: TGTGCCAGCAGTCCGGACTTCGTGGCAGATACGCAGTATTTT. Translated: CASSPDFVADTQYF.

The rearrangement joins TRBV5-1 to TRBJ2-7, with a tentative D call TRBD2 (5 bases). The ends were cut back, 0 bases at V and 0 bases at J, with 13 bases in the middle. In germline, CDR1 is SGHRS, CDR2 YFSETQ. This CDR3 spans 16 amino acids. CDR3 DNA sequence: TGCGCCAGCAGCTTGGATACGGACTCGCGCTCCTACGAGCAGTACTTC. This encodes CASSLDTDSRSYEQYF.

V and J are TRBV10-3 and TRBJ1-5; 7 bases fit TRBD1. Germline V gives CDR1 ENHRY, CDR2 SYGVKD. This CDR3 is 12 amino acids long. The J segment lost 7 bases and the V segment lost 10 bases, leaving 7 bases of the junction unmatched. The CDR3 DNA sequence: TGTGCCACCTCACAGGGGAGGCAGCCCCAGCATTTT. Its protein is CATSQGRQPQHF.

This rearrangement joins TRBV7-6 to TRBJ2-1; D call uncertain. The CDR3 spans 15 residues. V was trimmed by 2 bases and J by 7 bases, leaving 15 bases between them. Germline-derived CDR1 and CDR2 are SGHVS and FNYEAQ. The CDR3, as DNA: TGTGCCAGCAGCTTAACCCGGACCCCTGGGAATGAGCAGTTCTTC. Amino acid sequence: CASSLTRTPGNEQFF. Complete variable domain (other parts from reference TRBV7-6 and TRBJ2-1): GAGVSQSPRYKVTKRGQDVALRCDPISGHVSLYWYRQALGQGPEFLTYFNYEAQQDKSGLPNDRFSAERPEGSISTLTIQRTEQRDSAMYRCASSLTRTPGNEQFFGPGTRLTVL.

This clone showed up just once. The chain links TRBV5-4 to TRBJ2-6; D may be TRBD1 or TRBD2 (5 bases each). The CDR3 has 18 amino acids. The germline CDR1 and CDR2 sequences are SGHNT and YYREEE (reference sequence). V was shortened by 6 bases and J by 0 bases, with 19 bases between the two germline ends. CDR3 bases: TGTGCCAGCACCCCGGGGATCCAAGGGGTCTCTGGGGCCAACGTCCTGACTTTC. It is translated as CASTPGIQGVSGANVLTF.

The V call is TRBV6-2 or TRBV6-3, the J call TRBJ1-2; D uncertain. Germline V gene data show CDR1 as MNHEY and CDR2 as SVGEGT. This CDR3 is built from 13 residues. Trimming cost V 3 bases and J 2 bases, with 7 bases left between them. Written as DNA, the CDR3 is TGTGCCAGCAGTTATTCGGGGAACTATGGCTACACCTTC. Translating gives CASSYSGNYGYTF.

The CDR3 here is CASSSRQEGYEQYF. The CDR3, as DNA: TGTGCCAGCAGCTCTAGACAGGAGGGCTACGAGCAGTACTTC. The chain carries TRBV7-2 and TRBJ2-7; perhaps D is TRBD1 or TRBD2 (6 bases each). V was shortened by 4 bases and J by 3 bases, with 13 bases between the two germline ends. Per the germline V gene, CDR1 is SGHTA and CDR2 is FQGNSA. CDR3 size: 14 residues.

This chain links TRBV7-9 with TRBJ2-7; 10 nucleotides align to TRBD1. Germline-derived CDR1 and CDR2 are SEHNR and FQNEAQ (reference sequence). This CDR3 has 15 amino acids. V was clipped by 4 bases and J by 2 bases; unmatched bases: 5. In DNA, the CDR3 is TGTGCCAGCAGCTACTCCGGGACAGGGGCCTACGAGCAGTACTTC. Protein: CASSYSGTGAYEQYF.

The V gene is TRBV7-8, the J gene TRBJ2-7; 7 bases map to TRBD1. The CDR3 consists of 17 residues. J gave up 2 bases and V 4 bases, and 14 bases lay outside the gene matches. CDR1 and CDR2 from the germline V gene are SGHVS and FQNEAQ. CDR3 protein: CASSSARTGAPTYEQYF. The CDR3, as DNA: TGTGCCAGCAGCTCGGCTCGAACAGGGGCCCCGACCTACGAGCAGTACTTC.

This clone appeared a single time. The rearrangement joins TRBV27 to TRBJ2-7; the match to TRBD2 covers 14 bases. In germline, CDR1 is MNHEY, CDR2 SMNVEV (reference sequence). The length of the CDR3 is 16 residues. J lost 0 bases, V lost 6 bases, and 4 bases had no gene match. The CDR3 nucleotides read TGTGCCAGCAGATGGGGGACTAGCGGGGGCTCCTACGAGCAGTACTTC. Protein product: CASRWGTSGGSYEQYF.

The J gene is TRBJ2-1, the V gene TRBV23-1, with D perhaps matching TRBD1 (5 bases). TRBV23-1 is designated an ORF whose function remains uncertain. Trimming removed 0 bases from V and 3 bases from J, with 15 bases in between. This CDR3 comprises 17 residues. CDR3 residues: CASSQSPPGPYYNEQFF. As DNA, the CDR3 is TGCGCCAGCAGTCAATCTCCCCCAGGGCCCTACTACAATGAGCAGTTCTTC.

The rearrangement links TRBV27 to TRBJ2-2; no reliable D call. CDR3 length: 12 residues. Germline lookup yields CDR1 MNHEY and CDR2 SMNVEV (reference sequence). The V and J ends lost 6 bases and 5 bases respectively, with 7 bases between them. CDR3 region: CASRPLTGELFF. The CDR3 DNA reads TGTGCCAGCAGACCACTAACCGGGGAGCTGTTTTTT.

This chain links TRBV19 with TRBJ1-3; D gene ambiguous. CDR3 size: 15 residues. Germline V gives CDR1 LNHDA, CDR2 SQIVND (reference sequence). V was shortened by 3 bases and J by 0 bases, with 9 bases between the two germline ends. CDR3 DNA: TGTGCCAGTAGTATCGGTCTGTACTCTGGAAACACCATATATTTT. It specifies CASSIGLYSGNTIYF.

The V gene is TRBV19, the J gene TRBJ1-4; D is ambiguous. Germline values: CDR1 LNHDA, CDR2 SQIVND (reference sequence). CDR3 length: 13 residues. V was cut by 10 bases and J by 4 bases, with 13 bases left in between. The CDR3 loop reads CATKSPLNEKLFF. CDR3 nucleotides: TGTGCCACCAAAAGCCCTCTTAATGAAAAACTGTTTTTT.

About this clone: Because the CDR3 is missing its conserved closing phenylalanine or tryptophan, this is likely a read error. The DNA is left out, because the CDR3 cannot be placed on it with certainty; the CDR3 is given as TCRdb lists it. This chain uses TRBV21-1 with TRBJ2-7; the table's TRBD1 call for D was not verified on the DNA. TRBV21-1 is a recognized pseudogene. The CDR3 has 10 amino acids, counting both end residues. This CDR3 reads CASSIWGRVL.

The chain uses TRBV5-4 and TRBJ2-5, with D possibly matching TRBD2 (6 bases). Between the trimmed V and J ends, which lost 1 base and 5 bases, there was a span of 12 bases. CDR1 and CDR2 from the germline V gene are SGHNT and YYREEE (reference sequence). The CDR3 loop spans 14 amino acids. CDR3 sequence reads: CASSLSRGGETQYF. The CDR3 DNA sequence: TGTGCCAGCAGCTTGAGCCGTGGAGGGGAGACCCAGTACTTC.

This rearrangement joins TRBV6-6 to TRBJ2-2; TRBD1 matches 8 bases. The CDR3 contains 13 residues. Per germline, CDR1 MNHNY and CDR2 SVGAGI (reference sequence). Unmatched junction bases numbered 2, after V lost 6 bases and J lost 5 bases. CDR3 protein: CASSRTGTGELFF. For the CDR3, the DNA is TGTGCCAGCAGCAGGACAGGGACCGGGGAGCTGTTTTTT.

This chain uses TRBV5-1 with TRBJ2-7, with D possibly TRBD1 on 5 matching bases. Trimming removed 4 bases at V and 1 base at J, with 15 bases between. Germline CDR1 is SGHRS and CDR2 is YFSETQ. The CDR3 spans 15 residues. The DNA of the CDR3 is TGCGCCAGCAGCCCTGGTCAGGGCGGATCCTACGAGCAGTACTTC. Its protein is CASSPGQGGSYEQYF.

This chain joins TRBV6-5 and TRBJ2-7, with TRBD1 identical over 7 bases. CDR1 is MNHEY and CDR2 is SVGAGI in the germline V gene. CDR3 size: 15 residues. The V segment lost 5 bases and the J segment 4 bases; nucleotides outside the gene matches: 11. CDR3 nucleotide sequence: TGTGCCAGCAGTCTCTGGACAGGTGGGCCATACGAGCAGTACTTC. This translates into CASSLWTGGPYEQYF.

The genes are TRBV19 and TRBJ1-1; a weak D match, TRBD1 (6 bases). Per germline, CDR1 LNHDA and CDR2 SQIVND (reference sequence). The V gene lost 9 bases and the J gene lost 4 bases, with 18 bases spanning the gap. The CDR3 length is 14 residues. CDR3 loop: CASQTGGRGTEAFF. CDR3 coding DNA: TGTGCCAGCCAGACGGGGGGCCGGGGCACTGAAGCTTTCTTT.